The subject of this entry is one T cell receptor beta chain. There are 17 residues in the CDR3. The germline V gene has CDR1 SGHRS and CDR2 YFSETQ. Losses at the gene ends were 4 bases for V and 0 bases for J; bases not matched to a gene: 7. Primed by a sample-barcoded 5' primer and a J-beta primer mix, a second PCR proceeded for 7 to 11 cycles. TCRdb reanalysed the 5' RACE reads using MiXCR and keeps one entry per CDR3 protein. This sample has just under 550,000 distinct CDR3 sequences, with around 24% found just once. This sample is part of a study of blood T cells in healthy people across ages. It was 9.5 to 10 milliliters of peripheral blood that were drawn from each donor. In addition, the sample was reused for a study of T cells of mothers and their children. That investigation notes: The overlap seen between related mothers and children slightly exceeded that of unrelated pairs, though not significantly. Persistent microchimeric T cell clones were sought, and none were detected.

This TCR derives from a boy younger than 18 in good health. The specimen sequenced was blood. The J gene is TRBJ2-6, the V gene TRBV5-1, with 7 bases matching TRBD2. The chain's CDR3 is CASSHGTTSSGANVLTF. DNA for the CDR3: TGCGCCAGCAGCCACGGGACTACTTCCTCTGGGGCCAACGTCCTGACTTTC.